The next 10 T cell receptor beta chains were all read from a single sample in a study of blood T cell repertoires in COVID-19. The protocol was immunoSEQ multiplex PCR, while the TCRdb copy is restricted to in-frame clones and leaves out a portion. The sample yields about 270,000 clones, 88% seen once. Sequencing was carried out using PBMCs or T cells enriched from blood (not recorded which). The origin of the receptors is a woman aged 40 to 50 with acute COVID-19.

This clone was counted a single time. J is TRBJ1-1 and V is TRBV24-1; D may be TRBD1 (6 bases). CDR1 is KGHDR and CDR2 is SFDVKD in the germline V gene. This CDR3 region has 15 residues. V lost 2 bases to trimming and J lost 0 bases, with 9 bases between them. In nucleotides, the CDR3 is TGTGCCACCAGTGATTACAGGGAGATGAACACTGAAGCTTTCTTT. Amino acids: CATSDYREMNTEAFF.

Concerning this clone: Other DNA sequences from this sample encode an identical CDR3 as well. The chain uses TRBV7-2 and TRBJ2-2; D may be TRBD1 (6 bases). CDR1 and CDR2 from the germline V gene are SGHTA and FQGNSA. The CDR3 is made up of 14 amino acids. With 2 bases removed from V and 4 bases from J, the gap between germline ends came to 8 bases. The CDR3 sequence is CASSLSRGTGELFF. Written as DNA, the CDR3 is TGTGCCAGCAGCTTAAGCAGGGGCACCGGGGAGCTGTTTTTT.

The chain combines TRBV27 with TRBJ2-7, with TRBD2 matching over 7 bases. Germline-derived CDR1 and CDR2 are MNHEY and SMNVEV (reference sequence). The CDR3 covers 15 residues. With V trimmed by 0 bases and J by 3 bases, 5 bases remained unmatched. DNA of the CDR3: TGTGCCAGCAGTTTATCGGGGACTACCCGCTACGAGCAGTACTTC. Its translation is CASSLSGTTRYEQYF.

The rearrangement links TRBV5-4 to TRBJ2-1; 12 bases are a match to TRBD2. The V and J ends lost 0 bases and 6 bases, in that order; junction bases with no gene match: 1. Germline CDR1 and CDR2: SGHNT and YYREEE (reference sequence). This CDR3 region has 15 residues. DNA of the CDR3: TGTGCCAGCAGCTTGGGACTAGCGGGAGCCAATGAGCAGTTCTTC. Encoded protein: CASSLGLAGANEQFF.

The chain recombines TRBV5-1 with TRBJ1-6; 7 bases are a match to TRBD1. This CDR3 region has 13 residues. V lost 8 bases, J lost 4 bases, and 3 bases stayed unmatched. Germline CDR1 reads SGHRS; CDR2 reads YFSETQ. CDR3 DNA: TGCGCCAGGGGGACAGCTTATAATTCACCCCTCCACTTT. Translation: CARGTAYNSPLHF.

This rearrangement joins TRBV19 to TRBJ1-1, with 8 positions matching TRBD1. The CDR3 contains 13 residues. Germline V gene sequence: CDR1 LNHDA, CDR2 SQIVND (reference sequence). With 6 bases clipped from V and 4 bases from J, the junction kept 4 bases outside the gene matches. Written as DNA, the CDR3 is TGTGCCAGTAGGTGGACAGGGAGCACTGAAGCTTTCTTT. Translated, it gives CASRWTGSTEAFF.

The chain employs TRBV2 and TRBJ1-1, with 7 bases that match TRBD1. The length of the CDR3 is 15 residues. From germline, CDR1 is SNHLY and CDR2 FYNNEI. V shed 5 bases and J 0 bases; nucleotides not matched to a gene: 6. In nucleotides, the CDR3 is TGTGCCAGCAGTCCAAGACAGGGAATGAACACTGAAGCTTTCTTT. This encodes CASSPRQGMNTEAFF.

V gene TRBV7-9 combines with J gene TRBJ2-7; D gene uncertain. The CDR3 loop spans 13 amino acids. CDR1 is SEHNR, CDR2 FQNEAQ, per germline (reference sequence). With 5 bases removed from V and 3 bases from J, the gap between germline ends came to 11 bases. This chain's CDR3 is CASSPREHYEQYF. The CDR3 DNA sequence: TGTGCCAGCAGCCCACGAGAGCACTACGAGCAGTACTTC. The full variable domain, completed using reference TRBV7-9 and TRBJ2-7, is DTGVSQNPRHKITKRGQNVTFRCDPISEHNRLYWYRQTLGQGPEFLTYFQNEAQLEKSRLLSDRFSAERPKGSFSTLEIQRTEQGDSAMYLCASSPREHYEQYFGPGTRLTVT.

CDR3 sequence: CASSVDSTGSYGYTF. CDR3 coding DNA: TGTGCCAGCAGCGTAGACAGCACAGGGTCCTATGGCTACACCTTC. The genes are TRBV9 and TRBJ1-2; possibly TRBD1 for D (6 bases). V was shortened by 0 bases and J by 4 bases, with 13 bases between the two germline ends. The CDR3 spans 15 residues. The germline V gene has CDR1 SGDLS and CDR2 YYNGEE.

With respect to this clone: Within the sample, other DNA sequences also encode this same CDR3. The chain joins TRBV19 to TRBJ2-1; possibly TRBD1 for D (5 bases). V lost 3 bases, J lost 4 bases, and 10 bases lay in between. Germline assignment: CDR1 LNHDA and CDR2 SQIVND (reference sequence). CDR3 size: 14 residues. This CDR3 is CASSIGSGYNEQFF. As DNA, the CDR3 is TGTGCCAGTAGTATTGGCTCAGGGTACAATGAGCAGTTCTTC. Full variable domain (outside the CDR3, taken from reference TRBV19 and TRBJ2-1): DGGITQSPKYLFRKEGQNVTLSCEQNLNHDAMYWYRQDPGQGLRLIYYSQIVNDFQKGDIAEGYSVSREKKESFPLTVTSAQKNPTAFYLCASSIGSGYNEQFFGPGTRLTVL.